These 14 T cell receptor beta chains came from one sample sequenced in a study of identical twins. TCRdb redid the calling of the 5' RACE reads with MiXCR, one entry per CDR3 protein. This sample yields 250,000 or so distinct CDR3 sequences, of which approximately 8.3% are seen a single time; 2.5% to 3.5% belongs to the top ten. Another study also made use of these data, one on yellow fever vaccine responses in identical twins.

Sequences were obtained from CD8+ T cells sorted from blood. These receptor sequences come from a woman between 18 and 29 years old in good health.

This clonotype has at least ten counts. This rearrangement joins TRBV4-3 to TRBJ2-7, with D perhaps TRBD1 (6 bases). V gave up 4 bases and J gave up 1 base, with 11 bases separating them. The germline CDR1 and CDR2 sequences are LGHNA and YSLEER. The CDR3 is made up of 14 amino acids. This CDR3 is CASSPHTGSYEQYF. Here the CDR3 DNA reads TGCGCCAGCAGCCCGCATACAGGGTCCTACGAGCAGTACTTC.

This clonotype was observed many times. The V and J genes are TRBV5-6 and TRBJ1-5, with D maybe TRBD1 (5 bases). V lost 1 base, J lost 6 bases, and 14 bases lay in between. Germline assignment: CDR1 SGHDT and CDR2 YYEEEE. The CDR3 has 15 residues. The CDR3 DNA follows: TGTGCCAGCAGCTTGAGTGGGGCGCTTTTTCAGCCCCAGCATTTT. Translation gives CASSLSGALFQPQHF.

The genes are TRBV7-3 and TRBJ1-1; D is unresolved. The V gene lost 4 bases and the J gene lost 3 bases, with 12 bases spanning the gap. The CDR3 runs to 14 residues. In germline, CDR1 is SGHTA, CDR2 FQGTGA. The CDR3, as DNA: TGTGCCAGCAGCTCACTCTACGGGGACACTGAAGCTTTCTTT. Residues: CASSSLYGDTEAFF. Based on the CDR3 plus reference TRBV7-3 and TRBJ1-1, the full variable domain is GAGVSQTPSNKVTEKGKYVELRCDPISGHTALYWYRQSLGQGPEFLIYFQGTGAADDSGLPNDRFFAVRPEGSVSTLKIQRTERGDSAVYLCASSSLYGDTEAFFGQGTRLTVV.

The chain links TRBV6-2 or TRBV6-3 to TRBJ2-1; weak D call: TRBD2 (5 bases). V lost 5 bases to trimming and J lost 5 bases, with 13 bases between them. Germline assignment: CDR1 MNHEY and CDR2 SVGEGT. The CDR3 has 14 amino acids. CDR3 coding DNA: TGTGCCAGCAGTCCCCCGCTCGGGGACAATGAGCAGTTCTTC. Its translation is CASSPPLGDNEQFF.

The genes are TRBV28 and TRBJ2-5; D is unresolved. This CDR3 has 12 amino acids. V lost 3 bases to trimming and J lost 4 bases, with 6 bases between them. Germline CDR1 is MDHEN and CDR2 is SYDVKM. This CDR3 reads CASSLRGETQYF. The CDR3 DNA reads as TGTGCCAGCAGTTTGCGCGGAGAGACCCAGTACTTC.

The rearrangement uses TRBV30 and TRBJ1-1, with D perhaps matching TRBD1 (5 bases). The germline V gene encodes CDR1 GTSNPN and CDR2 SVGIG (reference sequence). The CDR3 sequence is 13 residues long. Trimming cost V 3 bases and J 4 bases, with 12 bases left between them. For the CDR3, the DNA is TGTGCCTGGAGCGACAGCTTCAGCACTGAAGCTTTCTTT. Translation gives CAWSDSFSTEAFF. Full variable domain (missing parts from reference TRBV30 and TRBJ1-1): SQTIHQWPATLVQPVGSPLSLECTVEGTSNPNLYWYRQAAGRGLQLLFYSVGIGQISSEVPQNLSASRPQDRQFILSSKKLLLSDSGFYLCAWSDSFSTEAFFGQGTRLTVV.

This clonotype was counted between two and nine times. The V and J genes are TRBV7-9 and TRBJ1-2; the D is unclear. The CDR3 sequence is 11 residues long. The germline CDR1 and CDR2 sequences are SEHNR and FQNEAQ (reference sequence). Trimming took 5 bases from V and 7 from J, leaving 8 bases between them. For the CDR3, the DNA is TGTGCCAGCAGCAAGACCGCTGGCTACACCTTC. It yields the protein CASSKTAGYTF.

As concerns this clonotype: One junction end disagrees with the germline gene, perhaps due to a read error. The V and J genes are TRBV13 and TRBJ2-3; D not resolved. The CDR3 is 19 residues long. Germline V gene sequence: CDR1 PRHDT, CDR2 FYEKMQ (reference sequence). This chain's CDR3 is CAGSYYAGVPTPNTDTQYF. The CDR3 region has the DNA TGTGCCGGCAGTTATTATGCTGGTGTCCCCACCCCGAACACAGATACGCAGTATTTT.

The J gene is TRBJ2-5, the V gene TRBV2; possibly TRBD1 for D (5 bases). Trimming pared 1 base from V and 2 bases from J, leaving 14 bases between. The CDR3 sequence is 16 residues long. Germline V gives CDR1 SNHLY, CDR2 FYNNEI. The chain's CDR3 is CASSEGGRVMQETQYF. The CDR3 coding sequence is TGTGCCAGCAGTGAAGGCGGCAGGGTAATGCAAGAGACCCAGTACTTC.

This clonotype was found many times. The V call is TRBV29-1, the J call TRBJ2-3; TRBD1 aligns across 8 bases. CDR1 is SQVTM, CDR2 ANQGSEA, per germline. Unmatched junction bases numbered 6, after V lost 0 bases and J lost 1 base. This CDR3 has 16 amino acids. This CDR3 reads CSVEEILGQGTDTQYF. The CDR3 DNA follows: TGCAGCGTTGAAGAGATCTTGGGACAGGGCACAGATACGCAGTATTTT.

This clonotype was counted between two and nine times. This chain uses TRBV9 with TRBJ2-1, with 9 bases identical to TRBD2. Germline-derived CDR1 and CDR2 are SGDLS and YYNGEE. The CDR3 has 16 residues. V lost 3 bases to trimming and J lost 7 bases; unmatched junction nucleotides: 11. The CDR3 here is CASSEWAAGGQNEQFF. For the CDR3, the DNA is TGTGCCAGCAGCGAGTGGGCAGCGGGGGGACAAAATGAGCAGTTCTTC.

For the CDR3, the DNA is TGTGCCAGCAGCTTAGGGCAGGGGGCCCACGAGCAGTACTTC. Protein product: CASSLGQGAHEQYF. V usage is TRBV7-6 and J usage is TRBJ2-7; 8 bases are a match to TRBD1. The V and J ends lost 1 base and 5 bases, in that order; junction bases with no gene match: 4. The CDR3 totals 14 residues. Germline V gives CDR1 SGHVS, CDR2 FNYEAQ.

This clonotype came up many times. The chain links TRBV7-2 to TRBJ2-7; possible D gene TRBD2, 6 bases. The CDR3 length is 14 residues. CDR1 is SGHTA and CDR2 is FQGNSA in the germline V gene. Trimming shortened V by 0 bases and J by 5 bases, and 11 bases separated the two germline ends. The CDR3 loop is CASSLASGLNEQYF. The CDR3, as DNA: TGTGCCAGCAGCTTAGCCTCGGGACTTAACGAGCAGTACTTC.

This clonotype was seen more than once but under ten times. The rearrangement uses TRBV7-2 and TRBJ2-3, with D tentatively TRBD2 (5 bases). CDR3 length: 15 amino acids. CDR1 is SGHTA and CDR2 is FQGNSA in the germline V gene. V shed 1 base and J shed 3 bases, with 11 bases lying between them. The CDR3 loop reads CASSLDPPGTDTQYF. In nucleotides, the CDR3 is TGTGCCAGCAGCTTAGACCCCCCGGGAACAGATACGCAGTATTTT.